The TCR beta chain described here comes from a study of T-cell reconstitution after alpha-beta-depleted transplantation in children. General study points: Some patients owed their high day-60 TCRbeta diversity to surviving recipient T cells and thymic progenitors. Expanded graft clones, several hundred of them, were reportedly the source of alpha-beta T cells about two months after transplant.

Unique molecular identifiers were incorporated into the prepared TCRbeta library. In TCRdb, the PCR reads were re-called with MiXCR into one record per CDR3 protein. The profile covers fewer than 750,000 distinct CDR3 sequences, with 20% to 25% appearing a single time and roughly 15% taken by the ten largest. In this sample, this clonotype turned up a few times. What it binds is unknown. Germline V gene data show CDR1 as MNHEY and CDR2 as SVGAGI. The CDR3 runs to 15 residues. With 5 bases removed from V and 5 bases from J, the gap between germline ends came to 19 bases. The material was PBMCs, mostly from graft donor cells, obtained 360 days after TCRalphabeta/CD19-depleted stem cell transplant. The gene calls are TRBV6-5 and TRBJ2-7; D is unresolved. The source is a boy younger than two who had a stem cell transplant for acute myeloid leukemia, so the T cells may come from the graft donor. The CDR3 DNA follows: TGTGCCAGCAGTCCCTCGTCCTACATTTACCACGAGCAGTACTTC. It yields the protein CASSPSSYIYHEQYF.